This T cell receptor beta chain was observed in a study of metastatic and nonmetastatic thyroid tumors (TCRdb year 2020). Study-level background: Repertoires from peripheral blood and from tumor or nodule tissue samples of malignant and benign thyroid patients were compared.

The V end loses 0 bases and the J end loses 7 bases, and a stretch of 11 bases separates them. Looking up the germline V gene yields CDR1 SGHDT and CDR2 YYEEEE. The CDR3 spans 15 residues, from the cysteine through the phenylalanine. This entry keeps only the CDR3 DNA: 45 bases, framed from base 1. This clone has ten or more counts. It has no known antigen specificity. Base qualities are missing; no much larger clone stands one base away. Paper-wide results and their limitations: In both blood and tumor samples, malignant tumors were reported to have significantly higher TCR beta diversity than benign nodules.

Receptors were amplified or captured by PCR. The sequencer was an Illumina HiSeq 4000. The TCR beta-chain CDR3 region of each patient was profiled by high-throughput sequencing. In the authors' own workflow: The researchers built a classifier to tell apart papillary thyroid cancer patients with distant metastasis, based on CDR3 differences among clinicopathological groups. The Shannon index was used to measure repertoire diversity, and the Morisita-Horn index was used to measure how similar tumor and blood repertoires were. TCRdb trimmed public reads at Q25 via fastp, called clones via MiXCR and kept in-frame beta chains. The V and J calls reflect TCRdb's pipeline rather than the authors' work. The sample table lists about 14,000 clones, roughly a fifth of them with a count of one. Roughly 12% of the sample is held by the ten biggest clonotypes. Before undergoing thyroid surgery, none of the patients had been given any kind of treatment. Using T-cell receptor beta sequencing, the study looked back at clinical samples from patients collected from about 2012 to 2018.

The chain employs TRBV5-6 and TRBJ1-6; a tentative D call is TRBD1 (5 bases match). The origin of this receptor is a female donor with papillary thyroid cancer or a benign thyroid nodule (not recorded which). Some clones in this sample may be carry-over from other donors' samples. Material for sequencing was blood. The DNA is TGTGCCAGCAGCTTGGGTCAGGGTCTAAATTCACCCCTCCACTTT. Its protein is CASSLGQGLNSPLHF. Outside the CDR3, residues come from the reference TRBV5-6 and TRBJ1-6 proteins, so the full variable domain is: DAGVTQSPTHLIKTRGQQVTLRCSPKSGHDTVSWYQQALGQGPQFIFQYYEEEERQRGNFPDRFSGHQFPNYSSELNVNALLLGDSALYLCASSLGQGLNSPLHFGNGTRLTVT.